The 20 T cell receptor beta chains reported below all come from one sample, sequenced in a study of CD8 T cells in Susac syndrome. RNA, at about 0.45 to 1 ug, was reverse transcribed with random hexamers. TCRdb itself ran the immunoSEQ multiplex PCR reads through MiXCR, one entry per CDR3 protein. The table shows over 350,000 distinct CDR3 sequences, with 75% to 90% occurring only once. Sequenced input: CD8+ T cells from PBMCs. The source is a human donor with multiple sclerosis.

The genes are TRBV4-1 and TRBJ1-1; tentatively, D is TRBD1 (6 bases). The V end was cut by 4 bases, the J end by 7 bases, with 10 bases between. There are 12 residues in the CDR3. Looked up from germline, CDR1 is MGHRA and CDR2 is YSYEKL. This chain's CDR3 is CASSPARGEAFF. CDR3 nucleotide sequence: TGCGCCAGCAGCCCCGCCAGGGGTGAAGCTTTCTTT.

The genes are TRBV4-1 and TRBJ1-5; no clear D gene. The germline V gene encodes CDR1 MGHRA and CDR2 YSYEKL. This CDR3 is built from 14 residues. Between the trimmed V and J ends, which lost 2 bases and 4 bases, there was a span of 9 bases. Here the CDR3 reads CASSQWPWNQPQHF. CDR3 nucleotides: TGCGCCAGCAGCCAATGGCCATGGAATCAGCCCCAGCATTTT.

The chain carries TRBV7-9 and TRBJ2-7; TRBD1 or TRBD2 may be the D gene (6 bases each). Germline V gives CDR1 SEHNR, CDR2 FQNEAQ (reference sequence). V was cut by 0 bases and J by 3 bases, with 12 bases left in between. The CDR3 loop spans 15 amino acids. The CDR3 reads CASSLAREGGYEQYF. CDR3 bases: TGTGCCAGCAGCTTAGCCCGAGAGGGGGGCTACGAGCAGTACTTC.

The V and J genes are TRBV5-1 and TRBJ2-1, with a tentative D call TRBD2 (5 bases). This CDR3 has 17 residues. V gave up 8 bases and J gave up 5 bases, with 26 bases separating them. CDR1 and CDR2 from the germline V gene are SGHRS and YFSETQ. This CDR3 reads CASRTVSRGTRDNEQFF. Written as DNA, the CDR3 is TGCGCCAGTCGGACTGTCTCCCGAGGCACTCGAGACAATGAGCAGTTCTTC.

This clonotype occurred a few times. V gene TRBV5-4 combines with J gene TRBJ2-1; 8 bases line up with TRBD2. V gave up 2 bases and J gave up 0 bases; unmatched junction bases: 10. This CDR3 is built from 18 residues. Germline V gene sequence: CDR1 SGHNT, CDR2 YYREEE (reference sequence). CDR3 protein: CASSFEWTSTRSYNEQFF. In nucleotides, the CDR3 is TGTGCCAGCAGCTTCGAATGGACTAGCACCCGCTCCTACAATGAGCAGTTCTTC.

The CDR3 reads CATSTGAGNEQFF. CDR3 nucleotides: TGTGCCACCTCCACAGGGGCGGGTAATGAGCAGTTCTTC. The V and J genes are TRBV27 and TRBJ2-1, with 7 bases that match TRBD1. The CDR3 covers 13 residues. V lost 10 bases, J lost 7 bases, and 10 bases stayed unmatched. Per germline, CDR1 MNHEY and CDR2 SMNVEV (reference sequence).

This clonotype was recorded a few times. The chain links TRBV4-1 to TRBJ2-7; 9 nucleotides match TRBD2. Germline assignment: CDR1 MGHRA and CDR2 YSYEKL. The CDR3 spans 14 residues. Trimming took 3 bases from V and 4 from J; bases not matched to a gene: 4. The CDR3 region is CASSHSGLAYEQYF. CDR3 nucleotide sequence: TGCGCCAGCAGCCACTCGGGACTAGCATACGAGCAGTACTTC.

The chain recombines TRBV5-1 with TRBJ2-5, with TRBD2 matching over 10 bases. V dropped 0 bases and J dropped 1; count of bases not matched to a gene: 6. CDR3 size: 17 residues. Germline assignment: CDR1 SGHRS and CDR2 YFSETQ. The CDR3 DNA follows: TGCGCCAGCAGCTTGGCCCTAGCGGGGGAACTCCAAGAGACCCAGTACTTC. Protein: CASSLALAGELQETQYF.

The chain couples TRBV29-1 to TRBJ1-1; D not certain. V was cut by 6 bases and J by 2 bases, with 25 bases left in between. CDR3 length: 17 amino acids. Germline assignment: CDR1 SQVTM and CDR2 ANQGSEA. CDR3 nucleotides: TGCAGCGTCCCCCCCTGGCCGGGCCAACTCTCTAACACTGAAGCTTTCTTT. Translated, it gives CSVPPWPGQLSNTEAFF.

The gene calls are TRBV27 and TRBJ2-2; possibly TRBD1 for D (6 bases). The CDR3 has 16 amino acids. V shed 2 bases and J shed 4 bases, with 14 bases lying between them. Germline assignment: CDR1 MNHEY and CDR2 SMNVEV (reference sequence). The DNA of the CDR3 is TGTGCCAGCAGTTTAGCAGGGGATCGGGTCACCGGGGAGCTGTTTTTT. Its translation is CASSLAGDRVTGELFF.

CDR3 DNA sequence: TGTGCCAGCAGCTGGGCACAGGTTTACTCTGGAAACACCATATATTTT. It encodes CASSWAQVYSGNTIYF. V is TRBV7-8 and J is TRBJ1-3, with TRBD1 as a possible D gene (5 bases). The CDR3 length is 16 residues. Germline lookup yields CDR1 SGHVS and CDR2 FQNEAQ. V lost 4 bases, J lost 0 bases, and 13 bases lay in between.

The V call is TRBV7-9, the J call TRBJ2-1; maybe TRBD2 (6 bases). The V end was cut by 8 bases, the J end by 8 bases, with 16 bases between. Germline V CDR1 and CDR2: SEHNR, FQNEAQ (reference sequence). The length of the CDR3 is 13 residues. The CDR3 DNA reads TGTGCCAGCGTAGATGGCGGGATTGATGAGCAGTTCTTC. This codes for CASVDGGIDEQFF.

This sequence joins TRBV28 and TRBJ1-1, with TRBD1 identical over 7 bases. The V and J ends lost 5 bases and 3 bases, in that order; junction bases with no gene match: 9. Germline CDR1 and CDR2: MDHEN and SYDVKM. The CDR3 totals 15 residues. The CDR3 sequence is CASSPRQGLYTEAFF. CDR3 DNA sequence: TGTGCCAGCAGTCCCCGACAGGGACTCTACACTGAAGCTTTCTTT. Complete variable domain (other parts from reference TRBV28 and TRBJ1-1): DVKVTQSSRYLVKRTGEKVFLECVQDMDHENMFWYRQDPGLGLRLIYFSYDVKMKEKGDIPEGYSVSREKKERFSLILESASTNQTSMYLCASSPRQGLYTEAFFGQGTRLTVV.

This chain uses TRBV12-3 or TRBV12-4 with TRBJ1-2; D may be TRBD1 (5 bases). CDR3 length: 14 residues. The V end lost 1 base, the J end lost 6 bases, and 12 bases lay between the germline ends. CDR3 DNA sequence: TGTGCCAGCAGTTTAGAGGGACTCCAGGATGGCTACACCTTC. Protein sequence: CASSLEGLQDGYTF.

The chain has TRBV5-6 and TRBJ2-7; D not certain. CDR1 is SGHDT, CDR2 YYEEEE, per germline. The CDR3 length is 14 residues. Trimming took 1 base from V and 0 from J, leaving 8 bases between them. In DNA form, the CDR3 reads TGTGCCAGCAGCTTGATAAGGAACTCCTACGAGCAGTACTTC. This translates into CASSLIRNSYEQYF.

CDR3 in DNA: TGTGCCAGCAGCATGCGGGGCGGCACTGAAGCTTTCTTT. It specifies CASSMRGGTEAFF. V gene TRBV6-5 combines with J gene TRBJ1-1, with D perhaps matching TRBD1 (5 bases). V lost 6 bases to trimming and J lost 4 bases, with 12 bases between them. The CDR3 has 13 amino acids. Looked up from germline, CDR1 is MNHEY and CDR2 is SVGAGI.

As for this clonotype: A read error may produce the germline difference seen at one junction end. This chain joins TRBV27 and TRBJ2-5; TRBD2 matches 11 bases. This CDR3 contains 16 residues. Per germline, CDR1 MNHEY and CDR2 SMNVEV (reference sequence). This CDR3 reads CVSSPLWTSGQETRYF. The CDR3 nucleotides read TGTGTCAGCAGTCCCCTGTGGACTAGCGGGCAAGAGACCCGGTACTTC.

V usage is TRBV5-1 and J usage is TRBJ1-1; D remains ambiguous. Germline CDR1 SGHRS, CDR2 YFSETQ. The CDR3 is 14 amino acids. Trimming stripped 1 base from V and 2 bases from J, with 9 bases between. The chain's CDR3 is CASSLFSGNTEAFF. The CDR3 region has the DNA TGCGCCAGCAGCTTGTTCAGTGGAAACACTGAAGCTTTCTTT.

The chain uses TRBV29-1 and TRBJ2-2; weak D call: TRBD2 (5 bases). V lost 6 bases, J lost 7 bases, and 18 bases lay in between. Germline V CDR1 and CDR2: SQVTM, ANQGSEA. The CDR3 has 14 amino acids. CDR3 amino acids: CSVVGNSAGGELFF. The CDR3 DNA reads as TGCAGCGTCGTCGGGAACAGCGCGGGCGGGGAGCTGTTTTTT.

This clonotype has more than one count but fewer than ten. J is TRBJ1-2 and V is TRBV6-1, with 9 bases aligning to TRBD1. Trimming removed 6 bases from V and 2 bases from J; junction bases left unmatched: 10. The CDR3 covers 16 residues. Germline CDR1 is MNHNS and CDR2 is SASEGT. DNA for the CDR3: TGTGCCAGCAGACCTGGTCCCGGGACAGGGAACTATGGCTACACCTTC. The encoded protein is CASRPGPGTGNYGYTF.